This TCR beta chain was recorded in a study of OX40 agonist ivuxolimab in advanced cancers. Method: immunoSEQ multiplex PCR; TCRdb's copy keeps in-frame clones and lacks some. Among around 31,000 clones listed, 75% to 90% were seen once. This TCR derives from an adult with an advanced solid tumor such as melanoma, head and neck, liver or kidney cancer. Sequencing was performed on CD4+ or CD8+ T cells sorted from blood, taken in a trial of the OX40 agonist ivuxolimab.

The chain's CDR3 is CASSPDRGASYEQYF. Written as DNA, the CDR3 is TGTGCCAGCAGCCCGGACAGGGGGGCCTCCTACGAGCAGTACTTC. The chain couples TRBV7-9 to TRBJ2-7; 10 positions agree with TRBD1. CDR1 and CDR2 (germline): SEHNR, FQNEAQ (reference sequence). The trim removed 5 bases at V and 0 bases at J, leaving 4 bases unmatched. The CDR3 runs 15 residues. Full variable domain (remainder filled in from reference TRBV7-9 and TRBJ2-7): DTGVSQNPRHKITKRGQNVTFRCDPISEHNRLYWYRQTLGQGPEFLTYFQNEAQLEKSRLLSDRFSAERPKGSFSTLEIQRTEQGDSAMYLCASSPDRGASYEQYFGPGTRLTVT.